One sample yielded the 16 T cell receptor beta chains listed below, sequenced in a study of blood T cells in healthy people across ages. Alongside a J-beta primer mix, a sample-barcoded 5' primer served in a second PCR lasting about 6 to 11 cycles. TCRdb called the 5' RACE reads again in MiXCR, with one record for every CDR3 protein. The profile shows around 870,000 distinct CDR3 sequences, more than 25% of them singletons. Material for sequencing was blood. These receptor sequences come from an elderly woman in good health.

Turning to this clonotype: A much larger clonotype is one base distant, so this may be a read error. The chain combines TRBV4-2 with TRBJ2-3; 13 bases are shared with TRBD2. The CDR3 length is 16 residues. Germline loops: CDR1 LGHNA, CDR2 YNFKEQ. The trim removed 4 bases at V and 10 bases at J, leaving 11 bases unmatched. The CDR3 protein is CASSPGLAGAPGSQYF. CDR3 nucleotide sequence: TGTGCCAGCAGCCCCGGACTAGCGGGGGCCCCTGGTTCGCAGTATTTT.

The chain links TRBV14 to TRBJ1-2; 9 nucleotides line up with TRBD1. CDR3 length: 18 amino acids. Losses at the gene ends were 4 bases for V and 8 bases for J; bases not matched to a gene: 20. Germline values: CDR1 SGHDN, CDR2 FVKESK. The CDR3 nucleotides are TGTGCCAGCAGCCCGAACCTGGGACAGGGCTTGAGTGCACGCGGCTACACCTTC. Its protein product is CASSPNLGQGLSARGYTF.

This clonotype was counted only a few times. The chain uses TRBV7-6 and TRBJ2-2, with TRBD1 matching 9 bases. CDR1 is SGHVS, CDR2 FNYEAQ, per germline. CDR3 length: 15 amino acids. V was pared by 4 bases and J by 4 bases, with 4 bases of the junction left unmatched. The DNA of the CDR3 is TGTGCCAGCAGCTCCCGACAGGGGGGCACCGGGGAGCTGTTTTTT. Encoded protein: CASSSRQGGTGELFF.

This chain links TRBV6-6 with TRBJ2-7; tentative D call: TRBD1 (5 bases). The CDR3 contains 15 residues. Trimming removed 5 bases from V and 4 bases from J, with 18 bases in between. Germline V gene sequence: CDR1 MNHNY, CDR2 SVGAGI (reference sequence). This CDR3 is CASSPSGIRDYEQYF. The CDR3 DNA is TGTGCCAGCAGTCCATCAGGGATAAGGGATTACGAGCAGTACTTC.

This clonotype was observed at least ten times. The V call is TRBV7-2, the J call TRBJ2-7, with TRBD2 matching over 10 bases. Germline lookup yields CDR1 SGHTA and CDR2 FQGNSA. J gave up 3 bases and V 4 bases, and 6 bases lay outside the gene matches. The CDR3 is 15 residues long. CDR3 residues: CASSSSGGEHYEQYF. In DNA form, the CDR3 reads TGTGCCAGCAGCTCTAGCGGGGGCGAACACTACGAGCAGTACTTC.

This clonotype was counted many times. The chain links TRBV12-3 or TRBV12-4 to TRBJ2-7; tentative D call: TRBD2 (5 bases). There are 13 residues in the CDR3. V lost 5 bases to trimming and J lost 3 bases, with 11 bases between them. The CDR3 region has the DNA TGTGCCAGCAGTGGCCCCCGGGACTACGAGCAGTACTTC. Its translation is CASSGPRDYEQYF.

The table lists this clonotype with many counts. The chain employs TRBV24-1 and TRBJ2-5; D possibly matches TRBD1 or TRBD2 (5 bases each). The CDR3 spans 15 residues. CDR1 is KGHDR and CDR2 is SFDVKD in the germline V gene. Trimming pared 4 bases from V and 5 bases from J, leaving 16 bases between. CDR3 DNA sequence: TGTGCCACCAGTGACTCTACCGGGACCCAGGAGACCCAGTACTTC. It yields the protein CATSDSTGTQETQYF.

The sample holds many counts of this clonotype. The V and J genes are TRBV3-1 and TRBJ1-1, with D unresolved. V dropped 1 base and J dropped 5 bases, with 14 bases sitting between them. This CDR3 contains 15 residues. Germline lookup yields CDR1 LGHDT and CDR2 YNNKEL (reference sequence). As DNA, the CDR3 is TGTGCCAGCAGCCAAGGGACCGCTATTGGAACTGAAGCTTTCTTT. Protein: CASSQGTAIGTEAFF.

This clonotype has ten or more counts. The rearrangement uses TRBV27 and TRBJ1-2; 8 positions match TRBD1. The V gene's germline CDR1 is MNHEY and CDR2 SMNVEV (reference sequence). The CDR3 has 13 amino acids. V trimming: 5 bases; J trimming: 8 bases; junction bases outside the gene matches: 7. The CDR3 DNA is TGTGCCAGCAGTACTCGACAGGGGACCGGCTACACCTTC. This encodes CASSTRQGTGYTF.

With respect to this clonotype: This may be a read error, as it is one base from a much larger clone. Written as DNA, the CDR3 is TGCGCCAGCAGCCACGACACTAGCGGGGGGACAAATGAGCAGTACTTC. Residues: CASSHDTSGGTNEQYF. The genes are TRBV4-3 and TRBJ2-5; 12 positions agree with TRBD2. Germline loops: CDR1 LGHNA, CDR2 YSLEER. The length of the CDR3 is 16 residues. V trimming: 3 bases; J trimming: 11 bases; junction bases outside the gene matches: 13.

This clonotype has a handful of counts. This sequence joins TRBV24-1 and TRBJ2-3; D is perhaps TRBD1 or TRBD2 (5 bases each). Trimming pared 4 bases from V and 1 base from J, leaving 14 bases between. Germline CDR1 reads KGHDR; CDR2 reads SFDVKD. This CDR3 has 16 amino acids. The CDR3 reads CATSDSGRGGTDTQYF. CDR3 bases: TGTGCCACCAGTGACTCCGGTAGGGGAGGCACAGATACGCAGTATTTT.

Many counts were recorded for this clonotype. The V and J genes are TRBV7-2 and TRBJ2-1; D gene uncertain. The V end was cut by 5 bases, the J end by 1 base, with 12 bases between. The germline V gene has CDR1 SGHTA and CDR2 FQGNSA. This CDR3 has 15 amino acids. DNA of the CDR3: TGTGCCAGCAGCATACACGACGTTTCCTACAATGAGCAGTTCTTC. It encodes CASSIHDVSYNEQFF.

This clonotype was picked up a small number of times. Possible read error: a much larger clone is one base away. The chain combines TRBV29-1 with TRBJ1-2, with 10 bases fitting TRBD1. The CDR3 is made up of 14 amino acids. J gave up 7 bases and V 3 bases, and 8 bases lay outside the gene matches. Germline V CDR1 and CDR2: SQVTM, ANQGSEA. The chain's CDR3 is CSVDWGQGIVGYTF. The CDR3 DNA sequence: TGCAGCGTTGATTGGGGACAGGGGATCGTTGGCTACACCTTC.

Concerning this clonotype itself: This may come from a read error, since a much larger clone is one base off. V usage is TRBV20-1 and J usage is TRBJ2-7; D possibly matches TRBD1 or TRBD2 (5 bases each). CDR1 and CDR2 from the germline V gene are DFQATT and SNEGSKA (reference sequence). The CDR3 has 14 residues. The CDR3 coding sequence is TGCGGTGCTAGCAAGGGGCTCCCCCCCTACGAGCAGTACTTC. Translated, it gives CGASKGLPPYEQYF.

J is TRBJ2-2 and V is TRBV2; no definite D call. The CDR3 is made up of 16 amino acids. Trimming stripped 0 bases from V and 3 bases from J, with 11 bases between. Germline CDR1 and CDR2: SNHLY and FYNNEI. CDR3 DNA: TGTGCCAGCAGTGAAGCGGGGAATCGTTACACCGGGGAGCTGTTTTTT. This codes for CASSEAGNRYTGELFF.

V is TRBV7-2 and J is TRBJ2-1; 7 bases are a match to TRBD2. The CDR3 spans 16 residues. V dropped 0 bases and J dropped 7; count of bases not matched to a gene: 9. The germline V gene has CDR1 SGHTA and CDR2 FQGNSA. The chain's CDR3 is CASSLAGRERWNEQFF. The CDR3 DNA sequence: TGTGCCAGCAGCTTAGCGGGGCGGGAGAGGTGGAATGAGCAGTTCTTC.